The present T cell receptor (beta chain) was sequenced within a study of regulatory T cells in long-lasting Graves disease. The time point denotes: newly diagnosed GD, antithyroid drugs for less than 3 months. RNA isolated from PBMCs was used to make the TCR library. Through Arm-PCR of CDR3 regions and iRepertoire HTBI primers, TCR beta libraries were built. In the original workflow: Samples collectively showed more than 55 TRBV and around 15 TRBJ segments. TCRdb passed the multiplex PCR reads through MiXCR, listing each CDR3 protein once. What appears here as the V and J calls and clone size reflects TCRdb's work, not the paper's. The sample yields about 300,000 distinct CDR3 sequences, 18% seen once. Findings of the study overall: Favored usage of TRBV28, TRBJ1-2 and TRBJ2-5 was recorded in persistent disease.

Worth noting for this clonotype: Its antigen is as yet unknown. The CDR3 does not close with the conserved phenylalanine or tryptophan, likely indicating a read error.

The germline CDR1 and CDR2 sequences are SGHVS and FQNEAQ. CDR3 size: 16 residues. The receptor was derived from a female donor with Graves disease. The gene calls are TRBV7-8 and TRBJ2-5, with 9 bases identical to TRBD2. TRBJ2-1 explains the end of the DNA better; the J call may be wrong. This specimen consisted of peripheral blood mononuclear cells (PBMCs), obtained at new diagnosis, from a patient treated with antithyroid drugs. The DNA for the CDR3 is TGTGCCAGCAGTCCCCGGCGTAGCGGGAGAGTGGAGACCCAGTTCTTG. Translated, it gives CASSPRRSGRVETQFL.